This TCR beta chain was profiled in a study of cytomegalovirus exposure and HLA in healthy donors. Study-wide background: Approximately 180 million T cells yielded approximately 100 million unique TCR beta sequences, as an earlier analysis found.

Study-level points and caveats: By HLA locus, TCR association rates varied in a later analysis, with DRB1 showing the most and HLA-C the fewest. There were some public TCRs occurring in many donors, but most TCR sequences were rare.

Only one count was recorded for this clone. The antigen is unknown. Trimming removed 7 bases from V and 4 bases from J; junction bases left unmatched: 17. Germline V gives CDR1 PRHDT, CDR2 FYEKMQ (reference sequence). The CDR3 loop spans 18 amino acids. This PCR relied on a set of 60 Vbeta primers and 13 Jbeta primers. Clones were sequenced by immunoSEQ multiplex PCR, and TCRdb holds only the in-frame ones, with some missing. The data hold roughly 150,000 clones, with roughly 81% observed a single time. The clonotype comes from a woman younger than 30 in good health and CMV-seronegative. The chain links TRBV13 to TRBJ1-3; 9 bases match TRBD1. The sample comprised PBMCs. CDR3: CASKWGGTGRHAGNTIYF. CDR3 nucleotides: TGTGCCAGCAAGTGGGGCGGGACAGGGAGACACGCGGGAAACACCATATATTTT.